Below, one TCR beta chain is given with its context. Its antigen remains unknown. These data come from a study of graft-versus-host responses after intestinal transplantation. V was shortened by 5 bases and J by 2 bases, with 10 bases between the two germline ends. The CDR3 has 13 amino acids. Germline CDR1 and CDR2: MNHNS and SASEGT. Sequencing used immunoSEQ multiplex PCR; TCRdb keeps in-frame clones, though not all of them. The table lists 85,000 to 110,000 clones, over 85% of them singletons. General study findings and limits: GvH clones occurred in recipient marrow; some first appeared in ileum or blood. Some patients had graft-donor T cell macrochimerism, and their allografts showed high graft-versus-host to host-versus-graft clonal ratios. Early post-transplant falls in HvG clones accompanied the peak levels of circulating GvH clones.

The specimen was unstimulated CD8+ T cells sorted from spleen or lymph node cells, collected before intestinal transplant. The chain joins TRBV6-1 to TRBJ2-7, with unresolved D. The sequence came from a human donor who received an intestinal transplant. The CDR3 here is CASSWYSAYEQYF. In DNA, the CDR3 is TGTGCCAGCAGTTGGTACAGCGCCTACGAGCAGTACTTC.